Listed below are T cell receptor beta chains from one sample, sequenced in a study of beta chain features in type 1 diabetes. TCRdb keeps only in-frame clones here, not all; method: immunoSEQ multiplex PCR. The profile covers around 190,000 clones, with about 13% appearing a single time and 0.62% taken by the ten largest. Sequenced material: central memory CD4+ T cells from blood. These receptors were collected from a woman aged 18-35 years in good health. The CDR3 runs from the conserved cysteine through the conserved F or W. A D gene is named only where the DNA matches it firmly. Size tells how often a clone was seen (once, few, many) or the class of an expanded clone, and some rows leave it out.

abundance | j_gene | v_gene | d_gene | CDR3nt | CDR3aa
few | TRBJ2-1 | TRBV20-1 | TRBD1 | TGCAGTGCGCACAGGGGCCATGAGCAGTTCTTC | CSAHRGHEQFF
NA | TRBJ2-5 | TRBV27 | TRBD2 | TGTGCCAGCAGTGGGGACTATGAAGAGACCCAGTACTTC | CASSGDYEETQYF
many | TRBJ1-1 | TRBV28 | TRBD1 | TGTGCCAGCAGCCGTATACAGGGGCCCACTGAAGCTTTCTTT | CASSRIQGPTEAFF
few | TRBJ1-4 | TRBV7-9 | TRBD1 | TGTGCCAGCAGCTTGGGGACAGTGGATGAAAAACTGTTTTTT | CASSLGTVDEKLFF
few | TRBJ1-2 | TRBV6-6 | NA | TGTGCCAGCAGCGTGGAGTATGGCTACACCTTC | CASSVEYGYTF
NA | TRBJ2-7 | TRBV7-9 | TRBD1 | TGTGCCAGCACCGACAGGGGGACCTTCTACGAGCAGTACTTC | CASTDRGTFYEQYF
NA | TRBJ2-7 | TRBV11-2 | TRBD2 | TGTGCCAGCAGCTTATGGGTGGCTAGCGGGAGGTACGAGCAGTACTTC | CASSLWVASGRYEQYF
few | TRBJ2-4 | TRBV6-5 | NA | TGTGCCAGCAGTCAACAGGGAGTTGCCAAAAACATTCAGTACTTC | CASSQQGVAKNIQYF
few | TRBJ1-1 | TRBV14 | NA | TGTGCCAGCAGCCAAACCAACAGGAACGAAGCTTTCTTT | CASSQTNRNEAFF
NA | TRBJ2-1 | TRBV9 | TRBD1 | TGTGCCAGCAGCGTACTAGTCGACAGGGGCTCCTACAATGAGCAGTTCTTC | CASSVLVDRGSYNEQFF
once | TRBJ2-3 | TRBV7-6 | TRBD1 | TGTGCCAGCAGCTTAGTGGCAGGGGGTGATACGCAGTATTTT | CASSLVAGGDTQYF
once | TRBJ2-7 | TRBV7-9 | NA | TGTGCCAGCAGCTTAGGTCAGAGGGCCGAGCAGTACTTC | CASSLGQRAEQYF
NA | TRBJ2-5 | TRBV29-1 | NA | TGCAGCGTCAACCAAGAGACCCAGTACTTC | CSVNQETQYF
NA | TRBJ2-1 | TRBV18 | TRBD2 | TGTGCCAGCTCACCTGATGCGGGAGGGCGGGGGAACTACAATGAGCAGTTCTTC | CASSPDAGGRGNYNEQFF
few | TRBJ2-7 | TRBV30 | NA | TGTGCCTGGAGCCTAACAGGATACGAGCAGTACTTC | CAWSLTGYEQYF
few | TRBJ1-2 | TRBV5-1 | NA | TGCGCCAGCAGCTTGCCAGGTACCTATGGCTACACCTTC | CASSLPGTYGYTF